A single T cell receptor (beta chain) is shown here with its context. Its antigen remains unidentified. Deletions cut 5 bases from V and 7 bases from J, with 8 bases between. There are 11 residues in the CDR3. Germline V gives CDR1 LNHNV, CDR2 YYDKDF (reference sequence). RNA transcripts were the template for amplifying TCR beta CDR3 regions. First-round RT-PCR of the TCR CDR3 relied on the HTBI primer set. Using its own MiXCR run on the multiplex PCR reads, TCRdb lists one record per CDR3 protein. In the table there are 480,000 or so distinct CDR3 sequences, approximately 49% of which are singletons. These data belong to a study of T cells in Graves' hyperthyroidism and ophthalmopathy. Regarding the study as a whole: Among clonotypes expanded in thyroid above 0.001, most were also found in blood. Through a model of 13 V-J features, ophthalmopathy was separated from stable hyperthyroidism.

The TCR was taken from an adult woman with Graves' disease, either hyperthyroidism or ophthalmopathy (not recorded which). What was sequenced was peripheral blood or thyroid tissue (not recorded which). The V and J genes are TRBV15 and TRBJ1-1, with no clear D. The CDR3 DNA is TGTGCCACCAGCGCCCGGAGTGAAGCTTTCTTT. It encodes CATSARSEAFF.